This paragraph reports one T cell receptor (beta chain). Its antigen is currently unknown. This entry comes from a study of lymphopenia after photon versus proton radiotherapy. Study observations and caveats: After the lymphocyte nadir, photon-treated repertoires showed oligoclonal expansion, especially of CD8+ Temra cells. Under photons, naive T cells and diversity fell while effector/memory populations rose. In patients who died, overall survival fell as post-nadir TCR diversity dropped more. Only patients who died were analyzed for survival; proton advantage is unproven.

Repertoires were generated with immunoSEQ multiplex PCR, while TCRdb's copy carries only in-frame clones and drops some. The sample lists 15,000 to 20,000 clones, around 85% occurring once. Per germline, CDR1 SQVTM and CDR2 ANQGSEA. Trimming shortened V by 1 base and J by 8 bases, and 8 bases separated the two germline ends. The length of the CDR3 is 12 residues. The chain joins TRBV29-1 to TRBJ1-4, with D maybe TRBD1 (5 bases). The TCR comes from a man in his sixties or seventies with pancreatic cancer. Specimen: peripheral blood, collected from a patient treated with proton-based radiotherapy. This chain's CDR3 is CSVEGTPEKLFF. The DNA of the CDR3 is TGCAGCGTTGAAGGGACACCAGAAAAACTGTTTTTT.